This is a list of T cell receptor beta chains from one sample in a study of blood T cell repertoires in COVID-19. Sequencing was performed with immunoSEQ multiplex PCR; in TCRdb, only in-frame clones are kept and a portion is missing. The table has about 160,000 clones, roughly nine tenths seen once. Input material: PBMCs or T cells enriched from blood (not recorded which). These TCRs come from a woman between 40 and 55 years old who had been exposed to COVID-19. The CDR3 runs from the conserved cysteine through the conserved F or W. The D gene is left open where the match is weak. Expanded clones are given a class, and other clones once, few, many or no size at all.

CASSPDGYTF	TGTGCCAGCAGTCCTGATGGCTACACCTTC	NA	TRBJ1-2	NA	TRBV12-3/TRBV12-4
CASSIGGSSYNSPLHF	TGTGCCAGTAGTATTGGCGGTAGCTCCTATAATTCACCCCTCCACTTT	NA	TRBJ1-6	NA	TRBV19
CASSLDGGGEKLFF	TGCGCCAGCAGCTTGGATGGGGGAGGTGAAAAACTGTTTTTT	NA	TRBJ1-4	NA	TRBV5-1
CASSSGLSQPQHF	TGCGCCAGCAGTTCGGGTTTAAGTCAGCCCCAGCATTTT	NA	TRBJ1-5	NA	TRBV4-1
CASSLGQIHYGYTF	TGCGCCAGCAGCTTGGGACAGATCCACTATGGCTACACCTTC	NA	TRBJ1-2	NA	TRBV5-1
CASSQDRDEKLFF	TGTGCCAGCAGCCAGGACAGGGATGAAAAACTGTTTTTT	NA	TRBJ1-4	TRBD1	TRBV2
CASSRLAGGYEQYF	TGTGCCAGCAGCCGACTAGCGGGAGGGTACGAGCAGTACTTC	once	TRBJ2-7	TRBD2	TRBV28
CSVEVGHRGIYGYTF	TGCAGCGTTGAAGTGGGGCACAGGGGGATCTATGGCTACACCTTC	NA	TRBJ1-2	TRBD1	TRBV29-1
CASRTGGRREAFF	TGTGCCAGTAGGACAGGGGGCCGGAGGGAAGCTTTCTTT	NA	TRBJ1-1	TRBD1	TRBV19
CASSPRDRVVNEQFF	TGTGCCAGCAGCCCCCGGGACAGGGTCGTCAATGAGCAGTTCTTC	NA	TRBJ2-1	TRBD1	TRBV13
CASSCWTGGDEKLFF	TGTGCCAGTAGTTGTTGGACGGGGGGGGATGAAAAACTGTTTTTT	NA	TRBJ1-4	NA	TRBV19
CASSQVTGLSEQFF	TGTGCCAGCAGCCAAGTGACGGGTTTGAGTGAGCAGTTCTTC	NA	TRBJ2-1	NA	TRBV14
CANKDREGDTQYF	TGTGCCAATAAGGACAGGGAAGGAGATACGCAGTATTTT	NA	TRBJ2-3	TRBD1	TRBV2
CASSTGSTGELFF	TGTGCCAGCAGCACAGGGAGCACCGGGGAGCTGTTTTTT	NA	TRBJ2-2	NA	TRBV7-3
CASSPPRGAKIEAFF	TGTGCCAGCAGCCCGCCGCGTGGAGCTAAGATCGAAGCTTTCTTT	NA	TRBJ1-1	NA	TRBV7-9
CASSPSPGTGGHEKLFF	TGTGCCAGCAGCCCAAGTCCCGGGACAGGGGGCCATGAAAAACTGTTTTTT	NA	TRBJ1-4	TRBD1	TRBV9
CASSPPGQGGSGNTIYF	TGTGCCAGCAGCCCCCCGGGACAGGGGGGCTCTGGAAACACCATATATTTT	NA	TRBJ1-3	TRBD1	TRBV9
CASSWTTGLETQYF	TGCGCCAGCAGCTGGACGACAGGGTTGGAGACCCAGTACTTC	NA	TRBJ2-5	TRBD1	TRBV5-1
CASSRSQGGSMNTEAFF	TGCGCCAGCAGCCGTTCGCAGGGGGGATCCATGAACACTGAAGCTTTCTTT	NA	TRBJ1-1	TRBD1	TRBV5-1
CATSRDRGATYEQYF	TGTGCCACCAGCAGAGATCGGGGGGCTACCTACGAGCAGTACTTC	NA	TRBJ2-7	NA	TRBV15
CASGTSGRSGETQYF	TGCGCCAGTGGGACTAGCGGGAGGTCTGGAGAGACCCAGTACTTC	NA	TRBJ2-5	TRBD2	TRBV5-1
CASSYSSTGDSPLHF	TGTGCCAGCAGTTACTCGAGTACAGGGGATTCACCCCTCCACTTT	few	TRBJ1-6	TRBD1	TRBV6-5
CSSYSGNTIYF	TGCAGTAGCTATTCTGGAAACACCATATATTTT	NA	TRBJ1-3	NA	TRBV29-1
CASSQIVTGPYEQYF	TGTGCCAGCAGTCAAATCGTGACTGGCCCCTACGAGCAGTACTTC	NA	TRBJ2-7	NA	TRBV7-2
CASSLVTSGDNEQFF	TGCGCCAGCAGCCTTGTAACTAGCGGTGACAATGAGCAGTTCTTC	once	TRBJ2-1	TRBD2	TRBV5-1
CASSLGGNNQPQHF	TGTGCCAGCAGCTTAGGCGGAAACAATCAGCCCCAGCATTTT	once	TRBJ1-5	NA	TRBV7-9
CATSRALRTGGSNSPLHF	TGTGCCACCAGCAGAGCCCTAAGGACAGGTGGTTCTAATTCACCCCTCCACTTT	NA	TRBJ1-6	TRBD1	TRBV15
CASVGGSRGELFF	TGCGCCAGCGTTGGCGGGAGTCGTGGGGAGCTGTTTTTT	NA	TRBJ2-2	TRBD2	TRBV5-1